A single sample is the source of the 17 T cell receptor beta chains below, sequenced in a study of a mutant IDH1 vaccine in newly diagnosed glioma. Time point noted: week 11, during vaccination. The vaccine gave 300 ug of a 20-mer mutant IDH1 peptide subcutaneously per dose. Profiling relied on immunoSEQ multiplex PCR, and the TCRdb table lists in-frame clones only, not all of them. The data show about 60,000 clones, about four fifths seen once. Their antigens are not known. Sequencing was performed on PBMCs, taken from a glioma patient whose treatment included an IDH1 peptide vaccine. These receptor sequences come from a woman between 45 and 60 years old with glioma.

The V gene is TRBV9, the J gene TRBJ1-1; a possible D gene is TRBD1 (6 bases). This CDR3 comprises 15 residues. Germline lookup yields CDR1 SGDLS and CDR2 YYNGEE. V was trimmed by 2 bases and J by 3 bases, leaving 14 bases between them. Written as DNA, the CDR3 is TGTGCCAGCAGCGTTGTGGGGGCCTTTCACACTGAAGCTTTCTTT. Translating gives CASSVVGAFHTEAFF.

The V gene is TRBV19, the J gene TRBJ2-7; 9 bases agree with TRBD1. With V trimmed by 5 bases and J by 4 bases, 9 bases remained unmatched. The CDR3 is 15 residues long. Looked up from germline, CDR1 is LNHDA and CDR2 is SQIVND (reference sequence). The CDR3 DNA reads TGTGCCAGTAGTCCGACAGGGGGAAATGTTTACGAGCAGTACTTC. It yields the protein CASSPTGGNVYEQYF.

CDR3 amino acids: CASSLSLSIGGYTF. For the CDR3, the DNA is TGTGCCAGCAGTTTATCGTTGTCGATAGGCGGCTACACCTTC. The chain employs TRBV27 and TRBJ1-2; D is unresolved. Germline V gene data show CDR1 as MNHEY and CDR2 as SMNVEV (reference sequence). V lost 0 bases, J lost 8 bases, and 13 bases lay in between. CDR3 length: 14 amino acids.

This sequence joins TRBV4-1 and TRBJ2-7; TRBD1 aligns across 8 bases. V lost 2 bases to trimming and J lost 5 bases; unmatched junction nucleotides: 14. Germline V gene sequence: CDR1 MGHRA, CDR2 YSYEKL. This CDR3 region has 17 residues. The CDR3 loop is CASSQSTSGRGQHEQYF. In DNA form, the CDR3 reads TGCGCCAGCAGCCAATCAACATCCGGCAGGGGGCAGCACGAGCAGTACTTC.

This chain connects TRBV6-5 to TRBJ2-7; TRBD2 agrees at 7 bases. J lost 2 bases, V lost 2 bases, and 3 bases had no gene match. Germline-derived CDR1 and CDR2 are MNHEY and SVGAGI. This CDR3 comprises 14 residues. The CDR3 loop reads CASSYQRGAYEQYF. In nucleotides, the CDR3 is TGTGCCAGCAGTTACCAGCGGGGAGCCTACGAGCAGTACTTC.

The chain joins TRBV5-4 to TRBJ1-2, with 8 positions matching TRBD1. CDR3 size: 14 residues. Losses at the gene ends were 3 bases for V and 0 bases for J; bases not matched to a gene: 1. Looked up from germline, CDR1 is SGHNT and CDR2 is YYREEE (reference sequence). In DNA form, the CDR3 reads TGTGCCAGCAGCTGGACAGGGACTAACTATGGCTACACCTTC. Protein product: CASSWTGTNYGYTF.

The chain couples TRBV5-8 to TRBJ1-5, with D possibly matching TRBD1 (6 bases). The CDR3 is 15 amino acids. Per germline, CDR1 SGHTS and CDR2 YDEGEE. The V end lost 4 bases, the J end lost 4 bases, and 15 bases lay between the germline ends. The CDR3 region is CASSATTRGNQPQHF. The CDR3 DNA sequence: TGTGCCAGCAGCGCGACCACCAGGGGTAATCAGCCCCAGCATTTT.

This chain joins TRBV6-1 and TRBJ1-2, with TRBD1 identical over 11 bases. V shed 3 bases, J shed 5 bases, and the junction held 8 bases outside the gene matches. The CDR3 spans 16 residues. CDR1 and CDR2 from the germline V gene are MNHNS and SASEGT. As DNA, the CDR3 is TGTGCCAGCAGTGACCAGCCGGACAGGGGGCTATATGGCTACACCTTC. This sequence encodes CASSDQPDRGLYGYTF.

The V gene is TRBV18, the J gene TRBJ1-1; D might be TRBD1 (6 bases). In germline, CDR1 is KGHSH, CDR2 LQKENI. Trimming removed 7 bases from V and 2 bases from J, with 11 bases in between. The CDR3 is 13 residues long. CDR3 nucleotides: TGTGCCAGCTGGACACAGGGAAACACTGAAGCTTTCTTT. Translating it yields CASWTQGNTEAFF.

This sequence joins TRBV5-1 and TRBJ2-2; D ambiguous. This CDR3 is 15 amino acids long. Germline CDR1 and CDR2: SGHRS and YFSETQ. Deletions cut 0 bases from V and 1 base from J, with 7 bases between. CDR3 coding DNA: TGCGCCAGCAGCTTGGCCGTAGGGAACACCGGGGAGCTGTTTTTT. Residues: CASSLAVGNTGELFF.

A single count supports this clone. The chain couples TRBV18 to TRBJ1-1; D call uncertain. The germline V gene encodes CDR1 KGHSH and CDR2 LQKENI. V lost 2 bases and J lost 0, with 10 bases in between. This CDR3 region has 15 residues. In DNA, the CDR3 is TGTGCCAGCTCACCATTACGCCAGTTGAACACTGAAGCTTTCTTT. Translated: CASSPLRQLNTEAFF.

The J gene is TRBJ2-5, the V gene TRBV5-1; the match to TRBD1 covers 7 bases. V dropped 4 bases and J dropped 5; count of bases not matched to a gene: 8. There are 14 residues in the CDR3. CDR1 and CDR2 from the germline V gene are SGHRS and YFSETQ. In DNA, the CDR3 is TGCGCCAGCAGCCTGACAGGGCCCCGGGAGACCCAGTACTTC. Residues: CASSLTGPRETQYF.

The chain carries TRBV4-3 and TRBJ1-1; D remains ambiguous. CDR1 and CDR2 from the germline V gene are LGHNA and YSLEER. This CDR3 comprises 12 residues. V dropped 4 bases and J dropped 5 bases, with 8 bases sitting between them. The DNA for the CDR3 is TGCGCCAGCAGCCCTTCCGGGACTGAAGCTTTCTTT. Translation: CASSPSGTEAFF.

The rearrangement joins TRBV27 to TRBJ1-1; weak D call: TRBD1 (6 bases). Trimming removed 6 bases at V and 1 base at J, with 15 bases between. Germline assignment: CDR1 MNHEY and CDR2 SMNVEV (reference sequence). The CDR3 is 15 residues long. The CDR3 DNA follows: TGTGCCAGCAGGCGGAGGACAGATTGGAACACTGAAGCTTTCTTT. Protein product: CASRRRTDWNTEAFF.

This rearrangement joins TRBV30 to TRBJ2-7; D gene ambiguous. The CDR3 has 12 amino acids. Trimming stripped 7 bases from V and 1 base from J, with 11 bases between. From germline, CDR1 is GTSNPN and CDR2 SVGIG (reference sequence). In DNA, the CDR3 is TGTGCCTCATCTCGCAGTTCCTACGAGCAGTACTTC. Protein: CASSRSSYEQYF.

The V gene is TRBV4-1, the J gene TRBJ1-5; the D is unclear. The CDR3 runs 15 residues. V was clipped by 0 bases and J by 0 bases, with 6 bases between them. Germline CDR1 is MGHRA and CDR2 is YSYEKL. Written as DNA, the CDR3 is TGCGCCAGCAGCCAAGAAGGGTATAGCAATCAGCCCCAGCATTTT. Its protein product is CASSQEGYSNQPQHF.

This sequence joins TRBV9 and TRBJ1-1; no clear D. Looked up from germline, CDR1 is SGDLS and CDR2 is YYNGEE. Trimming removed 3 bases from V and 7 bases from J, with 13 bases in between. The CDR3 loop spans 13 amino acids. The CDR3: CASSAFNGHEAFF. The CDR3 nucleotides read TGTGCCAGCAGCGCCTTCAACGGTCATGAAGCTTTCTTT. Combining the CDR3 with reference TRBV9 and TRBJ1-1 gives the whole variable domain DSGVTQTPKHLITATGQRVTLRCSPRSGDLSVYWYQQSLDQGLQFLIQYYNGEERAKGNILERFSAQQFPDLHSELNLSSLELGDSALYFCASSAFNGHEAFFGQGTRLTVV.